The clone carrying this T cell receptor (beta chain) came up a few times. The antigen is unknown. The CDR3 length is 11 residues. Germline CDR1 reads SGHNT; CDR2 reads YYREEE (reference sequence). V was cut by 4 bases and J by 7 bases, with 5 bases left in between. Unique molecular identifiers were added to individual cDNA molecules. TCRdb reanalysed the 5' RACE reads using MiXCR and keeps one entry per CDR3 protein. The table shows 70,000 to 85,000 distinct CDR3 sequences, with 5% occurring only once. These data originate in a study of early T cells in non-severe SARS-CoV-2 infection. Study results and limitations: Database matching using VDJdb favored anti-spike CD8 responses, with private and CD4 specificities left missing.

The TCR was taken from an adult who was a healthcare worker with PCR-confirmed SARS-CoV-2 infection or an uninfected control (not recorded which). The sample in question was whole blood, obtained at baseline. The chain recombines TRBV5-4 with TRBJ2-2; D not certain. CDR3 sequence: CASSKVGELFF. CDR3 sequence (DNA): TGTGCCAGCAGCAAAGTCGGGGAGCTGTTTTTT.